Following are 17 T cell receptor beta chains from one sample sequenced in a study of T cell responses to AZD1222 COVID-19 vaccine (dated by TCRdb to about 2021). This sample's time point label indicates: about 28 days (+/-7) after the second vaccine dose. The receptor library was made with the immunoSEQ multiplex PCR assay. TCRdb mirrors the immuneACCESS table, restricted to in-frame sequences. Some clones are absent from its copies; in checked studies, under half trace to an unresolved V gene, and the reason for the others is unknown. The sample data list roughly 65,000 clones, and roughly 80% of these were observed just once. The top ten constitute 25% of the sample. The sequences come from peripheral blood, collected 28 days after the second AZD1222 dose. The receptors were gathered from an adult who received the AZD1222 COVID-19 vaccine.

The chain uses TRBV24-1 and TRBJ1-1; 7 positions match TRBD1. The germline V gene encodes CDR1 KGHDR and CDR2 SFDVKD. Trimming cost V 0 bases and J 0 bases; bases outside gene matches: 12. The CDR3 is made up of 19 amino acids. This CDR3 reads CATSDLCGPGQHLNTEAFF. The CDR3, as DNA: TGTGCCACCAGTGATTTGTGTGGACCGGGACAGCACTTGAACACTGAAGCTTTCTTT.

This clone was detected only a few times. The genes are TRBV7-6 and TRBJ1-1, with TRBD1 matching 8 bases. There are 15 residues in the CDR3. The V and J ends lost 4 bases and 5 bases, in that order; junction bases with no gene match: 9. Germline CDR1 SGHVS, CDR2 FNYEAQ. This chain's CDR3 is CASSSQTGVVTEAFF. Here the CDR3 DNA reads TGTGCCAGCAGCTCCCAGACAGGGGTTGTGACTGAAGCTTTCTTT.

The chain is built from TRBV7-3 and TRBJ2-1; unclear D gene. The CDR3 extends over 14 amino acids. Germline V gene data show CDR1 as SGHTA and CDR2 as FQGTGA. Trimming pared 1 base from V and 7 bases from J, leaving 11 bases between. The CDR3 here is CASSLNTNLNEQFF. The CDR3 DNA is TGTGCCAGCAGCTTAAACACAAACCTAAATGAGCAGTTCTTC.

V usage is TRBV15 and J usage is TRBJ1-1; no clear D. Per the germline V gene, CDR1 is LNHNV and CDR2 is YYDKDF (reference sequence). The CDR3 is 12 amino acids. The V end lost 1 base, the J end lost 1 base, and 1 base lay between the germline ends. CDR3 sequence (DNA): TGTGCCACCAGCAGAGCGAACACTGAAGCTTTCTTT. Protein sequence: CATSRANTEAFF.

V gene TRBV3-1 (or the pseudogene TRBV3-2) combines with J gene TRBJ1-1, with D unclear. The CDR3 spans 16 residues. CDR1 LGHDT and CDR2 YNNKEL come from the germline V gene (reference sequence). V lost 2 bases to trimming and J lost 5 bases, with 18 bases between them. For the CDR3, the DNA is TGTGCCAGCAGCCAAAGTGATTCACGGGAGGGAACTGAAGCTTTCTTT. Its translation: CASSQSDSREGTEAFF.

V is TRBV5-4 and J is TRBJ2-1, with TRBD2 matching over 14 bases. The J segment lost 6 bases and the V segment lost 0 bases, leaving 2 bases of the junction unmatched. Germline CDR1 SGHNT, CDR2 YYREEE (reference sequence). The CDR3 has 16 residues. In nucleotides, the CDR3 is TGTGCCAGCAGCTTGGAGGGACTAGCGGGAGCCAATGAGCAGTTCTTC. This codes for CASSLEGLAGANEQFF.

The V call is TRBV2, the J call TRBJ1-1; no definite D call. CDR3 length: 15 residues. Germline V lookup: CDR1 SNHLY, CDR2 FYNNEI. Trimming pared 6 bases from V and 1 base from J, leaving 15 bases between. The DNA of the CDR3 is TGTGCCAGCAGGAGTTTGGCTCTAGAGAACACTGAAGCTTTCTTT. Translating it yields CASRSLALENTEAFF. The whole variable domain, remainder taken from reference TRBV2 and TRBJ1-1, is EPEVTQTPSHQVTQMGQEVILRCVPISNHLYFYWYRQILGQKVEFLVSFYNNEISEKSEIFDDQFSVERPDGSNFTLKIRSTKLEDSAMYFCASRSLALENTEAFFGQGTRLTVV.

The V and J genes are TRBV12-1 and TRBJ2-5; the DNA was not used to check the table's D call, TRBD2. TRBV12-1 is described as a pseudogene. The CDR3 has 19 residues. The CDR3 loop reads CASSPPYQRGFIFRETQYF. CDR3 coding DNA: TGTGCCAGCAGCCCGCCCTACCAGCGGGGGTTTATATTCAGGGAGACCCAGTACTTC.

This chain joins TRBV28 and TRBJ2-7; the match to TRBD1 covers 9 bases. Per the germline V gene, CDR1 is MDHEN and CDR2 is SYDVKM. The CDR3 has 16 residues. Unmatched junction bases numbered 11, after V lost 5 bases and J lost 3 bases. The CDR3 sequence is CASSPQPPGQGYEQYF. The DNA for the CDR3 is TGTGCCAGCAGTCCCCAGCCTCCGGGACAGGGCTACGAGCAGTACTTC.

The chain is built from TRBV6-5 and TRBJ2-1, with D perhaps matching TRBD2 (6 bases). This CDR3 is built from 14 residues. CDR1 is MNHEY and CDR2 is SVGAGI in the germline V gene. V lost 5 bases, J lost 5 bases, and 13 bases lay in between. CDR3 DNA: TGTGCCAGCAGTCCTGGGACTGGGAACAATGAGCAGTTCTTC. Translated, it gives CASSPGTGNNEQFF.

The chain couples TRBV3-1 (or the pseudogene TRBV3-2) to TRBJ2-3, with D uncertain. In germline, CDR1 is LGHDT, CDR2 YNNKEL (reference sequence). The V end was cut by 10 bases, the J end by 6 bases, with 14 bases between. The CDR3 covers 12 residues. The CDR3 sequence: CATEASGDTQYF. The CDR3 DNA reads as TGTGCCACCGAAGCCTCCGGGGATACGCAGTATTTT.

The rearrangement uses TRBV5-1 and TRBJ2-5, with D possibly matching TRBD2 (6 bases). Trimming took off 0 bases at V and 1 base at J, with 13 bases between the two ends. The germline V gene encodes CDR1 SGHRS and CDR2 YFSETQ. The CDR3 has 16 amino acids. The CDR3 region is CASSLELARFQETQYF. DNA of the CDR3: TGCGCCAGCAGCTTGGAGCTAGCGAGGTTCCAAGAGACCCAGTACTTC.

The J gene is TRBJ2-7, the V gene TRBV10-1, with 8 bases that match TRBD1. This CDR3 region has 15 residues. CDR1 is WNHNN and CDR2 is SYGVQD in the germline V gene (reference sequence). V lost 3 bases to trimming and J lost 6 bases; unmatched junction nucleotides: 10. The DNA of the CDR3 is TGCGCCAGCAGTGACGGACAGGGTAATTTCCGCGAGCAGTACTTC. Translated, it gives CASSDGQGNFREQYF.

This clone was observed a handful of times. The chain couples TRBV5-1 to TRBJ2-5; 7 nucleotides line up with TRBD2. This CDR3 contains 17 residues. Trimming took 1 base from V and 1 from J; bases not matched to a gene: 10. The germline V gene has CDR1 SGHRS and CDR2 YFSETQ. The CDR3 spells CASSLIGLVGSQETQYF. The CDR3 DNA sequence: TGCGCCAGCAGCTTGATAGGACTAGTCGGCTCCCAAGAGACCCAGTACTTC.

The gene calls are TRBV24-1 and TRBJ1-4, with 7 bases fitting TRBD1. Germline V gives CDR1 KGHDR, CDR2 SFDVKD. The V segment lost 7 bases and the J segment 2 bases; nucleotides outside the gene matches: 6. This CDR3 region has 15 residues. CDR3 amino acids: CATRGQRSTNEKLFF. The CDR3 region has the DNA TGTGCCACCAGGGGACAGCGAAGCACTAATGAAAAACTGTTTTTT.

V is TRBV6-6 and J is TRBJ1-6; no definite D call. Germline values: CDR1 MNHNY, CDR2 SVGAGI (reference sequence). The CDR3 is 12 residues long. V was cut by 4 bases and J by 7 bases, with 5 bases left in between. CDR3 coding DNA: TGTGCCAGCAGTTTGGGAAATTCACCCCTCCACTTT. This encodes CASSLGNSPLHF.

This clone was observed once. This chain links TRBV29-1 with TRBJ1-1, with no clear D. The CDR3 covers 15 residues. The V end was cut by 4 bases, the J end by 1 base, with 16 bases between. Germline V lookup: CDR1 SQVTM, CDR2 ANQGSEA. The CDR3 is CSVVGLQVANTEAFF. The CDR3 region has the DNA TGCAGCGTTGTAGGGCTTCAGGTCGCGAACACTGAAGCTTTCTTT.